A selection of T cell receptor beta chains follows, all from one sample in a study of blood T cell repertoires in COVID-19. Only in-frame clones appear in the TCRdb table, and some are missing; sequencing was by immunoSEQ multiplex PCR. The top ten hold 8% to 9.5% of the sample, which has approximately 260,000 clones, about 80% seen once. The sequenced sample consisted of peripheral blood. These receptors were obtained from a human donor in a cohort sampled during active COVID-19. The CDR3 runs from the conserved cysteine through the conserved F or W. The order of the fields is clone size, J gene, V gene, D gene, CDR3 DNA, CDR3 protein. The D gene is left open where the match is weak. A row's size may be missing; if present it is once, few, many or a size class.

clone size: NA; J gene: TRBJ2-2; V gene: TRBV5-4; D gene: NA; CDR3 DNA: TGTGCCAGCAGCACCGGTGGGAGAACCGGGGAGCTGTTTTTT; CDR3 protein: CASSTGGRTGELFF
clone size: NA; J gene: TRBJ2-7; V gene: TRBV6-5; D gene: NA; CDR3 DNA: TGTGCCAGCAGCGGACAGCTCTACGAGCAGTACTTC; CDR3 protein: CASSGQLYEQYF
clone size: NA; J gene: TRBJ2-3; V gene: TRBV7-2; D gene: NA; CDR3 DNA: TGTGCCAGCAGCTTAATATATAAGGGACCCCTAGGGGGAGATACGCAGTATTTT; CDR3 protein: CASSLIYKGPLGGDTQYF
clone size: NA; J gene: TRBJ2-1; V gene: TRBV19; D gene: TRBD2; CDR3 DNA: TGTGCCAGTAGTATTACTAGCGGGAGGACACTCTACAATGAGCAGTTCTTC; CDR3 protein: CASSITSGRTLYNEQFF
clone size: NA; J gene: TRBJ2-3; V gene: TRBV9; D gene: TRBD2; CDR3 DNA: TGTGCCAGCAGCCCCCGACTAGCGGGAGGGCATGTAGATACGCAGTATTTT; CDR3 protein: CASSPRLAGGHVDTQYF
clone size: few; J gene: TRBJ2-4; V gene: TRBV6-2/TRBV6-3; D gene: TRBD2; CDR3 DNA: TGTGCCAGCAGCCCTTTGGGACTAAGCCAAAACATTCAGTACTTC; CDR3 protein: CASSPLGLSQNIQYF
clone size: NA; J gene: TRBJ1-6; V gene: TRBV7-9; D gene: NA; CDR3 DNA: TGTGCCAGCAGCCGCCAAGGGAGCTCCTATAATTCACCCCTCCACTTT; CDR3 protein: CASSRQGSSYNSPLHF
clone size: NA; J gene: TRBJ2-1; V gene: TRBV19; D gene: TRBD1; CDR3 DNA: TGTGCCAGTAGTGGAATACAGGGGGCGCCATACAATGAGCAGTTCTTC; CDR3 protein: CASSGIQGAPYNEQFF
clone size: few; J gene: TRBJ2-1; V gene: TRBV10-1; D gene: TRBD2; CDR3 DNA: TGCGCCACTCCGGGACTAGCGGGAGGGCCCCCCTACAATGAGCAGTTCTTC; CDR3 protein: CATPGLAGGPPYNEQFF
clone size: NA; J gene: TRBJ2-3; V gene: TRBV7-9; D gene: TRBD1; CDR3 DNA: TGTGCCAGCAGCCCAGACAGGGTTACAGATACGCAGTATTTT; CDR3 protein: CASSPDRVTDTQYF
clone size: NA; J gene: TRBJ2-4; V gene: TRBV6-2/TRBV6-3; D gene: NA; CDR3 DNA: TGTGCCAGCAGTTACTCTGGGGGGACTCCTATTCAGTACTTC; CDR3 protein: CASSYSGGTPIQYF
clone size: NA; J gene: TRBJ2-7; V gene: TRBV15; D gene: TRBD2; CDR3 DNA: TGTGCCACCAGCAGGGGGGGGAGTGGGTACGAGCAGTACTTC; CDR3 protein: CATSRGGSGYEQYF
clone size: NA; J gene: TRBJ2-2; V gene: TRBV10-2; D gene: NA; CDR3 DNA: TGCGCCAGCAGTGGGACAGGGAGGGGCTCCGGGGAGCTGTTTTTT; CDR3 protein: CASSGTGRGSGELFF
clone size: few; J gene: TRBJ1-1; V gene: TRBV6-5; D gene: NA; CDR3 DNA: TGTGCCAGCAGTCAGAACCGACAGAACACTGAAGCTTTCTTT; CDR3 protein: CASSQNRQNTEAFF
clone size: NA; J gene: TRBJ2-1; V gene: TRBV11-2; D gene: NA; CDR3 DNA: TGTGCCACCCCGGTAGGGGCGGGGAAGCACAATGAGCAGTTCTTC; CDR3 protein: CATPVGAGKHNEQFF
clone size: NA; J gene: TRBJ2-5; V gene: TRBV6-2/TRBV6-3; D gene: TRBD2; CDR3 DNA: TGTGCCAGCAGTTACTCAAGACTAGCGGGGCCTCCAAGAGACCAGTACTTC; CDR3 protein: CASSYSRLAGPPRDQYF
clone size: NA; J gene: TRBJ2-2; V gene: TRBV10-1; D gene: TRBD2; CDR3 DNA: TGCGCCAGCAGTGAGTCTATTAGCGGGAGCGCCGGGGAGCTGTTTTTT; CDR3 protein: CASSESISGSAGELFF
clone size: NA; J gene: TRBJ2-2; V gene: TRBV29-1; D gene: NA; CDR3 DNA: TGCAGCGTAATTCGGGGATACACCGGGGAGCTGTTTTTT; CDR3 protein: CSVIRGYTGELFF
clone size: once; J gene: TRBJ1-2; V gene: TRBV28; D gene: TRBD1; CDR3 DNA: TGTGCCAGCAGCCCAGGGGGCAACTATGGCTACACCTTC; CDR3 protein: CASSPGGNYGYTF
clone size: once; J gene: TRBJ1-1; V gene: TRBV4-1; D gene: NA; CDR3 DNA: TGCGCCAGCAGCCAAGACGGACAGATTACATACAAGAACACTGAAGCTTTCTTT; CDR3 protein: CASSQDGQITYKNTEAFF
clone size: once; J gene: TRBJ2-5; V gene: TRBV29-1; D gene: TRBD1; CDR3 DNA: TGCAGCGGCTACAGGGGTGGTGAGACCCAGTACTTC; CDR3 protein: CSGYRGGETQYF
clone size: NA; J gene: TRBJ2-1; V gene: TRBV7-6; D gene: NA; CDR3 DNA: TGTGCCAGCAGCTTAGGGGGCACATACAATGAGCAGTTCTTC; CDR3 protein: CASSLGGTYNEQFF
clone size: NA; J gene: TRBJ2-5; V gene: TRBV9; D gene: TRBD2; CDR3 DNA: TGTGCCAGCAGCGTAGCGAGCGGGGGGCCAACCTATTCAGTCGAGACCCAGTACTTC; CDR3 protein: CASSVASGGPTYSVETQYF
clone size: NA; J gene: TRBJ2-3; V gene: TRBV5-8; D gene: TRBD2; CDR3 DNA: TGTGCCAGCAGCTTGGGACTAGCGAAGGGAGATACGCAGTATTTT; CDR3 protein: CASSLGLAKGDTQYF
clone size: NA; J gene: TRBJ2-2; V gene: TRBV6-5; D gene: TRBD1; CDR3 DNA: TGTGCCAGCAGGGGGACAGGGACCGGGGAGCTGTTTTTT; CDR3 protein: CASRGTGTGELFF
clone size: NA; J gene: TRBJ2-1; V gene: TRBV19; D gene: NA; CDR3 DNA: TGTGCCAGTAGTGGTCGACTGGCTAGCTACAATGAGCAGTTCTTC; CDR3 protein: CASSGRLASYNEQFF
clone size: NA; J gene: TRBJ2-7; V gene: TRBV3-1/TRBV3-2; D gene: NA; CDR3 DNA: TGTGCCAGCAGCCAAGGGAGGGGCCCCTACGAGCAGTACTTC; CDR3 protein: CASSQGRGPYEQYF
clone size: NA; J gene: TRBJ2-1; V gene: TRBV10-1; D gene: TRBD2; CDR3 DNA: TGCGCCAGCAGCGCCTATACCGAGCGGGGGCGGGTGAATGAGCAGTTCTTC; CDR3 protein: CASSAYTERGRVNEQFF
clone size: NA; J gene: TRBJ2-1; V gene: TRBV5-6; D gene: TRBD2; CDR3 DNA: TGTGCCAGCAGCCGCGTCAAACTAGCGGGAGGGCCCGATGAGCAGTTCTTC; CDR3 protein: CASSRVKLAGGPDEQFF
clone size: once; J gene: TRBJ1-1; V gene: TRBV19; D gene: NA; CDR3 DNA: TGTGCCAGTAGTATTTTAGCCAAAAAATACACTGAAGCTTTCTTT; CDR3 protein: CASSILAKKYTEAFF
clone size: NA; J gene: TRBJ1-5; V gene: TRBV28; D gene: NA; CDR3 DNA: TGTGCCAGCAGTTTACCCAGTAGCAGCAATCAGCCCCAGCATTTT; CDR3 protein: CASSLPSSSNQPQHF
clone size: NA; J gene: TRBJ2-3; V gene: TRBV5-1; D gene: TRBD2; CDR3 DNA: TGCGCCAGCAGCTTGCTCCCCGGGACTAGCGGGGGGGCCTGGACAGATACGCAGTATTTT; CDR3 protein: CASSLLPGTSGGAWTDTQYF
clone size: NA; J gene: TRBJ2-1; V gene: TRBV9; D gene: TRBD2; CDR3 DNA: TGTGCCAGCAGCGTAGCCCAGCGGGGAAACAATGAGCAGTTCTTC; CDR3 protein: CASSVAQRGNNEQFF
clone size: few; J gene: TRBJ2-7; V gene: TRBV7-9; D gene: NA; CDR3 DNA: TGTGCCAGCAGCTTCAGTCCCGGGACCTACGAGCAGTACTTC; CDR3 protein: CASSFSPGTYEQYF
clone size: once; J gene: TRBJ2-7; V gene: TRBV11-3; D gene: NA; CDR3 DNA: TGTGCCAGCAGCTTAGATGGAGGACGCTCCTACGAGCAGTACTTC; CDR3 protein: CASSLDGGRSYEQYF
clone size: NA; J gene: TRBJ2-3; V gene: TRBV2; D gene: TRBD2; CDR3 DNA: TGTGCCAGCAGTGAACGAGTAGCGGGGGCAGATACGCAGTATTTT; CDR3 protein: CASSERVAGADTQYF
clone size: NA; J gene: TRBJ1-1; V gene: TRBV5-7; D gene: NA; CDR3 DNA: TGTGCCAGCAGCCATCAGCGGACAGAACAATTGAACACTGAAGCTTTCTTT; CDR3 protein: CASSHQRTEQLNTEAFF
clone size: NA; J gene: TRBJ2-1; V gene: TRBV29-1; D gene: NA; CDR3 DNA: TGCAGCGCTACGGGGAGCGGGACACCCTACAATGAGCAGTTCTTC; CDR3 protein: CSATGSGTPYNEQFF
clone size: once; J gene: TRBJ1-3; V gene: TRBV6-1; D gene: NA; CDR3 DNA: TGTGCCAGCAGTGAAGACCGGCTCACTGACAGGACCATATATTTT; CDR3 protein: CASSEDRLTDRTIYF
clone size: NA; J gene: TRBJ1-2; V gene: TRBV7-9; D gene: TRBD1; CDR3 DNA: TGTGCCAGCAGCTTAGGGAGACAGGGCACTCCTAACTATGGCTACACCTTC; CDR3 protein: CASSLGRQGTPNYGYTF
clone size: NA; J gene: TRBJ1-4; V gene: TRBV4-3; D gene: TRBD1; CDR3 DNA: TGCGCCAGCAGCCAAGATTTTGGGACAGGGAATCTGGAAAAACTGTTTTTT; CDR3 protein: CASSQDFGTGNLEKLFF
clone size: NA; J gene: TRBJ1-2; V gene: TRBV3-1/TRBV3-2; D gene: TRBD1; CDR3 DNA: TGTGCCAGCAGCCTGGACAGGGTCTATGGCTACACCTTC; CDR3 protein: CASSLDRVYGYTF
clone size: NA; J gene: TRBJ1-2; V gene: TRBV6-5; D gene: NA; CDR3 DNA: TGTGCCAGCAGTTACACGCCCCCGGGAGGCGGCTACACCTTC; CDR3 protein: CASSYTPPGGGYTF
clone size: once; J gene: TRBJ1-1; V gene: TRBV11-2; D gene: NA; CDR3 DNA: TGTGCCAGCAGCTTAGGGGGGGCGGGAGGCACTGAAGCTTTCTTT; CDR3 protein: CASSLGGAGGTEAFF
clone size: NA; J gene: TRBJ2-6; V gene: TRBV19; D gene: NA; CDR3 DNA: TGTGCCAGTAGTATAACCCCAGGGGCCTCTGGGGCCAACGTCCTGACTTTC; CDR3 protein: CASSITPGASGANVLTF
clone size: NA; J gene: TRBJ1-5; V gene: TRBV28; D gene: NA; CDR3 DNA: TGTGCCAGCAACCCTTTGGGGGGGGACAATCAGCCCCAGCATTTT; CDR3 protein: CASNPLGGDNQPQHF
clone size: NA; J gene: TRBJ1-4; V gene: TRBV2; D gene: NA; CDR3 DNA: TGTGCCAGCAGAGAGGTTTTCGTTAATGAAAAACTGTTTTTT; CDR3 protein: CASREVFVNEKLFF
clone size: few; J gene: TRBJ2-7; V gene: TRBV5-1; D gene: TRBD1; CDR3 DNA: TGCGCCAGCCAGGGGGCCCTCTACGAGCAGTACTTC; CDR3 protein: CASQGALYEQYF
clone size: NA; J gene: TRBJ2-1; V gene: TRBV2; D gene: TRBD1; CDR3 DNA: TGTGCCAGCAGTGAAGGCTTCACAGGGGAATATACAGGCAATGAGCAGTTCTTC; CDR3 protein: CASSEGFTGEYTGNEQFF